The entry below gives a single T cell receptor (beta chain) sequence along with its context. The antigen remains undetermined. This record belongs to a study of T cell responses to AZD1222 COVID-19 vaccine. Regarding the study as a whole: Donors in the cohort were predominantly white British and more often female, and clonal diversity was possibly underestimated.

Clones were sequenced by immunoSEQ multiplex PCR, and TCRdb holds only the in-frame ones, with some missing. The table lists tens of thousands of clones, about 82% of them singletons, with around 5.4% in the top ten. This CDR3 has 12 residues. V lost 5 bases and J 5 bases, leaving 10 bases between the germline ends. The material sequenced was peripheral blood, taken 28 days after the second AZD1222 dose. The chain recombines TRBV12-3 or TRBV12-4 with TRBJ2-7; D is unresolved. This TCR was recovered from an adult who received the AZD1222 COVID-19 vaccine. CDR3 region: CASSPTSDEQYF. As DNA, the CDR3 is TGTGCCAGCAGTCCCACGAGCGACGAGCAGTACTTC.